The source of this TCR beta chain is a study of beta chain features in type 1 diabetes. V shed 0 bases and J shed 1 base, with 12 bases lying between them. Germline V gene sequence: CDR1 SGHNT, CDR2 YYREEE (reference sequence). The CDR3 is 16 amino acids. There are a few counts of this clone. Researchers reported sorting CD4+ naive, central memory, regulatory and stem cell-like memory cells via CD45RO/CCR7/CD25/CD127/CD95/CD27. Sort purity for all populations was recorded as exceeding 98%. The authors reverse transcribed all of the isolated RNA, so sequencing captured expressed TCRB transcripts. The table came from immunoSEQ multiplex PCR; TCRdb's copy has only in-frame clones and leaves some out. The repertoire holds under 900,000 clones, with 15% to 20% as singletons.

The sequencing input was naive CD4+ T cells from blood. This TCR was sampled from a woman aged 18-29 years in good health. J is TRBJ2-3 and V is TRBV5-4; weak D call: TRBD2 (6 bases). The CDR3 coding sequence is TGTGCCAGCAGCTTGGACGGCGGGACCCGCACAGATACGCAGTATTTT. Translation: CASSLDGGTRTDTQYF.